Presented here are 12 T cell receptor beta chains from one specimen sequenced in a study of shared clonotypes between healthy human individuals. Measured with immunoSEQ multiplex PCR; TCRdb has only the in-frame clones, and not every one. The sample yields some 2,100,000 clones, approximately 94% seen once. Material: naive CD4+ T cells sorted from blood. Subset described: CD45RA+ positively selected. The receptors originated from a man aged 18 to 30 in good health.

The V call is TRBV4-3, the J call TRBJ2-2; possible D gene TRBD1, 6 bases. From germline, CDR1 is LGHNA and CDR2 YSLEER. This CDR3 contains 15 residues. The V end lost 6 bases, the J end lost 0 bases, and 11 bases lay between the germline ends. The CDR3 sequence is CASRDSLANTGELFF. Here the CDR3 DNA reads TGCGCCAGCAGGGACAGTTTGGCGAACACCGGGGAGCTGTTTTTT.

The chain combines TRBV30 with TRBJ1-6; possible D gene TRBD1, 6 bases. V gave up 3 bases and J gave up 10 bases, with 13 bases separating them. Germline V CDR1 and CDR2: GTSNPN, SVGIG (reference sequence). This CDR3 is 13 amino acids long. This CDR3 reads CAWRDPGTSPLHF. CDR3 in DNA: TGTGCCTGGAGGGATCCCGGGACATCACCCCTCCACTTT. Full variable domain (remainder filled in from reference TRBV30 and TRBJ1-6): SQTIHQWPATLVQPVGSPLSLECTVEGTSNPNLYWYRQAAGRGLQLLFYSVGIGQISSEVPQNLSASRPQDRQFILSSKKLLLSDSGFYLCAWRDPGTSPLHFGNGTRLTVT.

The genes are TRBV19 and TRBJ2-2; TRBD1 matches at 7 bases. Germline V gene lookup returns CDR1 LNHDA and CDR2 SQIVND (reference sequence). V shed 10 bases, J shed 3 bases, and the junction held 8 bases outside the gene matches. The CDR3 is 14 residues long. The DNA for the CDR3 is TGTGCCACAACGACAGGGCGAGACACCGGGGAGCTGTTTTTT. It translates to CATTTGRDTGELFF.

About this clone itself: A junction boundary mismatches the germline segment, possibly from a read error. This sequence joins TRBV19 and TRBJ1-2; D is perhaps TRBD1 (6 bases). Germline values: CDR1 LNHDA, CDR2 SQIVND (reference sequence). The CDR3 runs 13 residues. In nucleotides, the CDR3 is TGTGCCAGTAGTACAGGACAGTTCTATGACTACACCTTC. It codes for CASSTGQFYDYTF.

The chain employs TRBV4-1 and TRBJ2-5; 14 bases fit TRBD2. The CDR3 has 16 residues. V shed 0 bases and J 9 bases; nucleotides not matched to a gene: 6. Germline V lookup: CDR1 MGHRA, CDR2 YSYEKL. The CDR3 spells CASSQDGTSGSRAQYF. In nucleotides, the CDR3 is TGCGCCAGCAGCCAAGATGGGACTAGCGGGAGTCGGGCCCAGTACTTC.

V is TRBV7-2 and J is TRBJ1-2, with a possible D match to TRBD1 (6 bases). The CDR3 sequence is 13 residues long. Germline V gives CDR1 SGHTA, CDR2 FQGNSA. The germline V and J ends were trimmed by 7 bases and 4 bases, with 13 bases remaining between them. CDR3 residues: CASKIQGSYGYTF. The CDR3 DNA sequence: TGTGCCAGCAAGATACAGGGTAGCTATGGCTACACCTTC.

The chain employs TRBV2 and TRBJ2-5, with TRBD1 as a possible D gene (5 bases). The V and J ends lost 6 bases and 5 bases respectively, with 19 bases between them. This CDR3 spans 15 amino acids. Germline V lookup: CDR1 SNHLY, CDR2 FYNNEI. CDR3 protein: CASRTDGRVGETQYF. The CDR3 DNA follows: TGTGCCAGCAGGACGGACGGCAGGGTAGGGGAGACCCAGTACTTC.

Points on this clone: This same CDR3 is encoded by further DNA sequences in the sample. The chain recombines TRBV28 with TRBJ1-2, with a tentative D call TRBD1 (5 bases). Trimming removed 5 bases from V and 1 base from J, with 5 bases in between. Germline V gene data show CDR1 as MDHEN and CDR2 as SYDVKM. The CDR3 runs to 12 residues. CDR3 DNA sequence: TGTGCCAGCAGTGACAGTAACTATGGCTACACCTTC. This encodes CASSDSNYGYTF.

The genes are TRBV10-3 and TRBJ2-1, with 13 bases matching TRBD2. CDR1 and CDR2 from the germline V gene are ENHRY and SYGVKD. This CDR3 is 13 amino acids long. Germline trimming cut 10 bases from V and 8 bases from J; bases unmatched to any gene: 5. The CDR3 protein is CASRLAGGHEQFF. The CDR3 bases are TGTGCCAGTCGACTAGCGGGGGGTCATGAGCAGTTCTTC.

The chain employs TRBV28 and TRBJ2-4; 10 bases line up with TRBD1. J gave up 1 base and V 6 bases, and 12 bases lay outside the gene matches. The CDR3 is made up of 18 amino acids. Germline V gene lookup returns CDR1 MDHEN and CDR2 SYDVKM. Here the CDR3 reads CASSPTLDRGKAKNIQYF. DNA of the CDR3: TGTGCCAGCAGCCCTACCTTGGACAGGGGGAAGGCCAAAAACATTCAGTACTTC.

The chain couples TRBV6-5 to TRBJ2-1; D is ambiguous. The germline CDR1 and CDR2 sequences are MNHEY and SVGAGI. CDR3 length equals 15 residues. Trimming cost V 5 bases and J 2 bases, with 13 bases left between them. The CDR3 DNA is TGTGCCAGCAGTCCAGAGGTCCCTCCCTACAATGAGCAGTTCTTC. Its translation: CASSPEVPPYNEQFF.

The chain combines TRBV18 with TRBJ1-1; 9 bases map to TRBD1. The ends lost 1 base at V and 6 bases at J; junction bases unmatched: 3. Per germline, CDR1 KGHSH and CDR2 LQKENI. The CDR3 runs 14 residues. The CDR3 region has the DNA TGTGCCAGCTCACCACAGCGGACAGGGGCTGAAGCTTTCTTT. It specifies CASSPQRTGAEAFF.